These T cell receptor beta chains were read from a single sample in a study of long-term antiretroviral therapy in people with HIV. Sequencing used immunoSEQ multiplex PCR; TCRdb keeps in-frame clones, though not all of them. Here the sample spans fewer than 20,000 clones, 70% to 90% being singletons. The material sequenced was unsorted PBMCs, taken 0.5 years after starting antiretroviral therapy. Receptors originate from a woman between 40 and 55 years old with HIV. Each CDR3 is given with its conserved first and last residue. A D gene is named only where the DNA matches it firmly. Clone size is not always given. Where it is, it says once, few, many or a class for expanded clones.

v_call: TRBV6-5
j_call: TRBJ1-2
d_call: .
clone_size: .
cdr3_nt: TGTGCCAGCAGTTACGGGATCCCGGCTAACTATGGCTACACCTTC
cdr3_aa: CASSYGIPANYGYTF

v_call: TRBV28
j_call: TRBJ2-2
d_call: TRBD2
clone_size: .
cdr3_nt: TGTGCCAGCAGTTTGAGGGGGACTAGCGGGAGAGGCACCGGGGAGCTGTTTTTT
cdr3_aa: CASSLRGTSGRGTGELFF

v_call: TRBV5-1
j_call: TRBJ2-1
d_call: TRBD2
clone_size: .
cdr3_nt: TGCGCCAGCAGCTCCCTAGCGGGTGAGCAGTTCTTC
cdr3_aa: CASSSLAGEQFF

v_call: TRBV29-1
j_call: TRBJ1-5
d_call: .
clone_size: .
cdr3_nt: TGCAGCGTGTCGGGGGGGCTCAATCAGCCCCAGCATTTT
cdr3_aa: CSVSGGLNQPQHF

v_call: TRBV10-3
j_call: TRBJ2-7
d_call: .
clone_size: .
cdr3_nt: TGTGCCATCAGTACCACCTCCCCCGCCTACGAGCAGTACTTC
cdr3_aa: CAISTTSPAYEQYF

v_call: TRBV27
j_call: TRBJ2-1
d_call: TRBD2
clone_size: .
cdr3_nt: TGTGCCACTTTAGACACCCGGGACTATACCCACAATGAGCAGTTCTTC
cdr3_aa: CATLDTRDYTHNEQFF

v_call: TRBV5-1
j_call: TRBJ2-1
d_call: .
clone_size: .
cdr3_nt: TGCGCCAGCAGCTTAGGAGGGGAAGGGTACAATGAGCAGTTCTTC
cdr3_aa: CASSLGGEGYNEQFF

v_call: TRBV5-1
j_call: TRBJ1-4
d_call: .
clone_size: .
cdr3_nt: TGCGCCAGCAGCTTGGAGGGGGGGTCTTCTAATGAAAAACTGTTTTTT
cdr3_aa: CASSLEGGSSNEKLFF

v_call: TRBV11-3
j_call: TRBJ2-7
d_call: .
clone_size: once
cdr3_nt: TGTGCCAGCACCCCAGCCTTTAAGAGGGACTCCTACGAGCAGTACTTC
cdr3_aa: CASTPAFKRDSYEQYF

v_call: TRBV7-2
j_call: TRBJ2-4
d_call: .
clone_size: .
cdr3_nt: TGTGCCAGCAGCCACACCGGCTTAACTGTAGCCAAAAACATTCAGTACTTC
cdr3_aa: CASSHTGLTVAKNIQYF

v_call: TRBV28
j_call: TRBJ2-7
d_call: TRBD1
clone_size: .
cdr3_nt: TGTGCCAGCAGTTTGGGGACAGGCACCTACGAGCAGTACTTC
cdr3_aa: CASSLGTGTYEQYF

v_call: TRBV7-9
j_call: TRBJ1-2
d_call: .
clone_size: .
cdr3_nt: TGTGCCAGCAGTTACTCTACAGGGTTTGCGGATGGCTACACCTTC
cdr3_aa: CASSYSTGFADGYTF

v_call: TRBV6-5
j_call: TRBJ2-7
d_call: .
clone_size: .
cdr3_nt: TGTGCCAGCAGTAGGGGCAGCCCCTCCTACGAGCAGTACTTC
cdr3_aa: CASSRGSPSYEQYF

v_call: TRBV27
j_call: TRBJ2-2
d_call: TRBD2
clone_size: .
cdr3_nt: TGTGCCAGCAGTTTACTACCCCCCGGACTAGCGGCGAACACCGGGGAGCTGTTTTTT
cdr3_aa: CASSLLPPGLAANTGELFF

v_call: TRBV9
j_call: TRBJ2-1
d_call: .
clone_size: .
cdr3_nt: TGTGCCAGCAGCGTAGAGCAGTACAATGAGCAGTTCTTC
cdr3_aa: CASSVEQYNEQFF

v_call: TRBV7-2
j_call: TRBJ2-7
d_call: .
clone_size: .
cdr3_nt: TGTGCCAGCAGTCAGATCTCCTACGAGCAGTACTTC
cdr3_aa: CASSQISYEQYF

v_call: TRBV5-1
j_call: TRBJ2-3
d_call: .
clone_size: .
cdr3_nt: TGCGCCAGCAGCCCCCAGGGTACAGATACGCAGTATTTT
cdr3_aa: CASSPQGTDTQYF

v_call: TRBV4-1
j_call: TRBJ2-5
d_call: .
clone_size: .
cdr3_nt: TGCGCCAGCAGCTTCGGGGGCGAGACCCAGTACTTC
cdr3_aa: CASSFGGETQYF

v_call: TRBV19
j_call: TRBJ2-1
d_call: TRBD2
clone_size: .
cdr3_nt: TGTGCCAGTAGTATATCGCCTAGCGGCGACAATGAGCAGTTCTTC
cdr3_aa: CASSISPSGDNEQFF

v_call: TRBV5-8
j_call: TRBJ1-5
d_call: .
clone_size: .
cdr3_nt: TGTGCCAGCAGCTTGAGAAGCAATCAGCCCCAGCATTTT
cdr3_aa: CASSLRSNQPQHF

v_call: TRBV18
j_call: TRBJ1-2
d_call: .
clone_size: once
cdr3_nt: TGTGCCAGCTCACCTGACCAAGTAGGAGGCTACACCTTC
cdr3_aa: CASSPDQVGGYTF

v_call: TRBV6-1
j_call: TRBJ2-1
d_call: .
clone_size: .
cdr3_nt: TGTGCCAGCAGTGAAGCGCTGGAGTGGGAGCAGTTCTTC
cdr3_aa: CASSEALEWEQFF

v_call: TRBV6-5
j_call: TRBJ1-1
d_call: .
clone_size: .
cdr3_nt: TGTGCCAGCAGGGGAGGGGGGGGCACTGAAGCTTTCTTT
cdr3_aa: CASRGGGGTEAFF